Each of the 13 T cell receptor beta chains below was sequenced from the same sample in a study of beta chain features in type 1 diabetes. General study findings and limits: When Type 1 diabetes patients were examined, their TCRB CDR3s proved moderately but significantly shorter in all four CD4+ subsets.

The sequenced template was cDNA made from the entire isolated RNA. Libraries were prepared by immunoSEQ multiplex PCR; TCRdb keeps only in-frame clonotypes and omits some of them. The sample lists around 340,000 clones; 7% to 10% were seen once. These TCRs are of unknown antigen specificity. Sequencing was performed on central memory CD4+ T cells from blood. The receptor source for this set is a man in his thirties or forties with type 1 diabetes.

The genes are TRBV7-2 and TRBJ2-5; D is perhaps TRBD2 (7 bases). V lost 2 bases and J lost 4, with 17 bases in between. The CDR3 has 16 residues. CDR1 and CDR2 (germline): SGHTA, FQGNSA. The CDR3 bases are TGTGCCAGCAGCTTACGGGGGGCATTTATCCTAGAGACCCAGTACTTC. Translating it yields CASSLRGAFILETQYF. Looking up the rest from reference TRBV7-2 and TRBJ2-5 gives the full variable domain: GAGVSQSPSNKVTEKGKDVELRCDPISGHTALYWYRQSLGQGLEFLIYFQGNSAPDKSGLPSDRFSAERTGGSVSTLTIQRTQQEDSAVYLCASSLRGAFILETQYFGPGTRLLVL.

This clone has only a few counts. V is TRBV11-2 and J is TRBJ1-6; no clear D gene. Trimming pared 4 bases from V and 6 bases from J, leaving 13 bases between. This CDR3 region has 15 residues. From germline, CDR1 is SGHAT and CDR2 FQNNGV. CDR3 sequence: CASSSEAASNSPLHF. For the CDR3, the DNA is TGTGCCAGCAGCTCCGAGGCGGCGAGTAATTCACCCCTCCACTTT.

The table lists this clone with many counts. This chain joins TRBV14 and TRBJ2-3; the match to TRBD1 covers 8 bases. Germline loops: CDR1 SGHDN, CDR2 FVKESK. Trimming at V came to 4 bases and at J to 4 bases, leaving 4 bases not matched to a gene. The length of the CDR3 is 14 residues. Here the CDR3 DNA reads TGTGCCAGCAGCCCATTGACAGGGGCAGATACGCAGTATTTT. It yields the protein CASSPLTGADTQYF.

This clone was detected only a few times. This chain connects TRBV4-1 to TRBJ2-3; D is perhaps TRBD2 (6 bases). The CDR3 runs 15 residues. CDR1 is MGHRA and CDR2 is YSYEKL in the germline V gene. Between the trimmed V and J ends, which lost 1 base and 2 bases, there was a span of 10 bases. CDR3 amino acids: CASSQVAGNTDTQYF. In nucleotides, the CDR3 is TGCGCCAGCAGCCAAGTGGCGGGGAACACAGATACGCAGTATTTT.

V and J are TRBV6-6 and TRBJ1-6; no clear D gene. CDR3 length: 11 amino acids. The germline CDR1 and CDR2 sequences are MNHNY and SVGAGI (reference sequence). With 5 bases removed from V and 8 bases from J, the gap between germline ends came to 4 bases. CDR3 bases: TGTGCCAGCAGTGGGGATTCACCCCTCCACTTT. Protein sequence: CASSGDSPLHF.

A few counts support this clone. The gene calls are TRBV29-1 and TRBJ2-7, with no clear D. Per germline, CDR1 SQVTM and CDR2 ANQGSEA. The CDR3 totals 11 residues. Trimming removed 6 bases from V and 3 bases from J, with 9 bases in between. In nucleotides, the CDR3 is TGCAGCGTACTACACGGCTACGAGCAGTACTTC. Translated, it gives CSVLHGYEQYF.

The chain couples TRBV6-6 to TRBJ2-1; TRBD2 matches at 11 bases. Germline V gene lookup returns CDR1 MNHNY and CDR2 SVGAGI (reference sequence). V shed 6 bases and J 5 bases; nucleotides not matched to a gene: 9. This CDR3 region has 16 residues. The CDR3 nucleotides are TGTGCCAGCAGATTCTATAGCGGGGGGGCTGACAATGAGCAGTTCTTC. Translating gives CASRFYSGGADNEQFF.

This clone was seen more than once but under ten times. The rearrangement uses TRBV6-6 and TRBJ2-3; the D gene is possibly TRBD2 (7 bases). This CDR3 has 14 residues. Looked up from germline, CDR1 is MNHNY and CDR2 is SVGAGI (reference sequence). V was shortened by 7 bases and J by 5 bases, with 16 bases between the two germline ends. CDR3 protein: CASTPMGGQDTQYF. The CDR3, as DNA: TGTGCCAGCACCCCCATGGGGGGGCAAGATACGCAGTATTTT.

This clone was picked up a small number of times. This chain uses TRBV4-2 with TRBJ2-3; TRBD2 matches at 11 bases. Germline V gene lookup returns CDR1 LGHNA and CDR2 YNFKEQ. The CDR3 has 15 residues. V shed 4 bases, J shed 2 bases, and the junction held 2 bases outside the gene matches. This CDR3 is CASSRSGGVTDTQYF. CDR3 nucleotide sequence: TGTGCCAGCAGCCGTAGCGGGGGGGTCACAGATACGCAGTATTTT.

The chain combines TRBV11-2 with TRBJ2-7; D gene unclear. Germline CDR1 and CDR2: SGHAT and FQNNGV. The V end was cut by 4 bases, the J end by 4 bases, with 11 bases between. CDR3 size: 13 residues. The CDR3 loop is CASSWKTKYEQYF. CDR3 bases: TGTGCCAGCAGCTGGAAGACGAAATACGAGCAGTACTTC.

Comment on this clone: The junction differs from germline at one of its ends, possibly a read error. In DNA form, the CDR3 reads TGTGCTAGCAGCTTAACTTTACAAGAGACCCAGTACTTC. Residues: CASSLTLQETQYF. The chain couples TRBV7-7 to TRBJ2-5; D remains unclear. CDR3 length: 13 residues. The germline V gene encodes CDR1 SSHAT and CDR2 FNYEAQ (reference sequence). Full variable domain (outside the CDR3, taken from reference TRBV7-7 and TRBJ2-5): GAGVSQSPRYKVTKRGQDVTLRCDPISSHATLYWYQQALGQGPEFLTYFNYEAQPDKSGLPSDRFSAERPEGSISTLTIQRTEQRDSAMYRCASSLTLQETQYFGPGTRLLVL.

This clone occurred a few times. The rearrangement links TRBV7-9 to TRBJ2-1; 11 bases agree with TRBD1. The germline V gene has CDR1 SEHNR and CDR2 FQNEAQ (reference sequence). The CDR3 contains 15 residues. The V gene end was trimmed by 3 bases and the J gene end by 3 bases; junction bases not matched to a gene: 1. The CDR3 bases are TGTGCCAGCAGCTTCGGGACAGGGGGCTACAATGAGCAGTTCTTC. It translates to CASSFGTGGYNEQFF.

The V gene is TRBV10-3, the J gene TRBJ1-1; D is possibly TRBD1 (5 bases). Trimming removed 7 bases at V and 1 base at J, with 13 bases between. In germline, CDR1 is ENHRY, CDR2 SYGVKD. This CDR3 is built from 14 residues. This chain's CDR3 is CAITSVQGNTEAFF. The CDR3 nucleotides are TGTGCCATCACCAGCGTCCAGGGGAACACTGAAGCTTTCTTT.